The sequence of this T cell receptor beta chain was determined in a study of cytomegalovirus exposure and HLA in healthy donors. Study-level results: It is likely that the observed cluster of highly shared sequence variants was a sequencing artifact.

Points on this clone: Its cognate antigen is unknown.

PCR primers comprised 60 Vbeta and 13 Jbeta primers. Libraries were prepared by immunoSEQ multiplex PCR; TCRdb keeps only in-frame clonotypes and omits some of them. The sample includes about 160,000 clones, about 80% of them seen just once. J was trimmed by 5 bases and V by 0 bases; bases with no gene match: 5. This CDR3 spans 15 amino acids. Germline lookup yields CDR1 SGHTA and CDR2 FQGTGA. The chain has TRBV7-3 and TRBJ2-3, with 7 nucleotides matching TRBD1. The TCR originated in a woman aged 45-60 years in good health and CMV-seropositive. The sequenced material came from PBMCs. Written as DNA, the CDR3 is TGTGCCAGCAGCTTAACGGAGACAGGGAGAGATACGCAGTATTTT. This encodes CASSLTETGRDTQYF.